This T cell receptor (beta chain) comes out of a study of vaccination effects on CD4 cells after COVID-19 (dated by TCRdb to the early 2020s). A note on the overall study: Each participant got two doses of an mRNA SARS-CoV-2 vaccine, either BNT162b2 or mRNA-1273. The Oncomine TCR Beta short-read assay on an Illumina iSeq 100 was used to sequence cultures from other donors in the study. A total of ten to eleven COVID-19 convalescent patients and a handful of SARS-CoV-2-naive healthy vaccine recipients were included in the full study. SARS-CoV-2 spike-specific CD4+ TCR repertoires from before and after mRNA vaccination were compared in COVID-19 convalescent patients and in infection-naive vaccine recipients. Broader findings and caveats from the paper: The study was limited by a small number of convalescent patients and lacked early post-infection timepoints. Among healthy vaccine recipients, nearly all vaccine-induced clones were SARS-CoV-2 mono-reactive, and only 1 of 255 was cross-reactive with common cold coronaviruses. Clones induced by infection and clones induced by vaccination both contracted markedly at late timepoints after vaccination, which fits with T cell responses waning over time.

To prepare the library, the immunoSEQ multiplex PCR assay was applied. DNA from the cultured and isolated CD4+ T cells underwent TCR beta CDR3 sequencing. From the authors' description of their analysis: Non-productive TCR sequences were removed, reads were trimmed to the CDR3 region, and CDR3s of at least 7 amino acids were retained. The MANAFEST web app was used to identify antigen-specific clonotypes by comparing expansion in peptide wells with expansion in reference cultures. To count as positive, a clone had to show expansion at FDR<0.05 compared with the reference and with all other wells, an odds ratio above 5, and a frequency above 0.1% in two replicate wells. Clonotypes significantly expanded in SARS-CoV-2 spike wells and in at least one common cold coronavirus spike condition were defined as cross-reactive. CDR3 similarity was assessed by Levenshtein distance with the stringdist R package, and unrooted trees were built with ape in R 3.6.1. In its TCRdb copy, this immuneACCESS table keeps in-frame sequences only and misses some clones. Where compared with another copy, unresolved V genes explain less than half of these, and the others have no known cause. D and trimming were read from the DNA, whereas the V and J calls and clone size are those reported in that table. The sample records approximately 54,000 clones, around 80% of which are singletons. The top ten clonotypes cover 2% to 3% of the sample.

A note on this clone: The clone's antigen remains unknown. No quality values exist for individual bases; no much larger clone is one base distant.

The ViraFEST assay stimulated PBMC with viral peptide pools and then used TCR sequencing to identify antigen-specific CD4+ T cell clonotypes by expansion. After around ten days of culture, CD4+ T cells were isolated with the EasySep CD4+ T cell isolation kit. The absence of prior SARS-CoV-2 infection in healthy vaccine recipients was confirmed by negative nucleocapsid antibodies before and after vaccination. Roughly 2 million PBMC per well were cultured in IMDM with about 4.8% human AB serum, 7.5 to 10 IU/ml IL-2 and gentamicin, plus 10 ug/ml peptides. Half of the culture medium was replaced with fresh IL-2-containing medium on days 3 and 7. Unless noted otherwise, every peptide stimulation condition was grown in triplicate wells. PBMC were separated from whole blood using Ficoll-Paque Plus gradient centrifugation and were then either cryopreserved at -140C or used fresh. The overlapping peptide pools covered the spike proteins of SARS-CoV-2 and of the common cold coronaviruses HCoV-NL63, HCoV-OC43 and HCoV-229E. The QIAamp micro DNA kit was used to extract genomic DNA from the cultured CD4+ T cells.

The CDR3, from cysteine to phenylalanine, totals 16 residues. The sequence is cut down to CDR3 DNA, 48 bases in frame from base 1. Trimming at the junction amounts to 4 bases on V and 3 bases on J, and the germline ends lie 19 bases apart. The germline V gene specifies SGHRS as CDR1 and YFSETQ as CDR2. This clonotype was obtained from a human donor who received a COVID-19 vaccine. The chain joins TRBV5-1 to TRBJ1-1; TRBD1 might be the D gene, on 5 matching bases. The specimen was CD4+ T cells from PBMCs cultured with HCoV-229E spike peptides, collected before COVID-19 vaccination. The cell subset or site label on this specimen signifies: HCoV-229E spike overlapping peptide pool stimulation. The CDR3 protein is CASSIGTPGRHTEAFF. The nucleotide sequence is TGCGCCAGCAGCATCGGGACTCCGGGACGGCACACTGAAGCTTTCTTT.